The rows below give T cell receptor beta chains drawn from one sample of a study of T-cell memory formation after mild COVID-19. A single record per CDR3 protein comes from TCRdb applying MiXCR to the 5' RACE reads. The table has hundreds of thousands of distinct CDR3 sequences, roughly 20% seen once. The sequenced material came from PBMCs or a T cell subset sorted from them (not recorded which). The receptor set was obtained from an adult woman who had mild COVID-19 (a few samples of this study predate the infection). Cell type and time point are not known. Each CDR3 is given with its conserved first and last residue. A D gene is named only where the DNA matches it firmly. Clone size appears in some rows only: once, few, many, or a class for an expanded clone.

CDR3 protein	CDR3 DNA	V gene	D gene	J gene	clone size
CASSYLGTGNTEAFF	TGTGCCAGCAGTTACTTAGGAACAGGGAACACTGAAGCTTTCTTT	TRBV6-5	NA	TRBJ1-1	NA
CASSLSPLGASYGYTF	TGTGCCAGCAGTTTATCCCCGTTGGGGGCCTCCTATGGCTACACCTTC	TRBV27	NA	TRBJ1-2	NA
CSARFGNTEAFF	TGCAGCGCCCGTTTCGGGAACACTGAAGCTTTCTTT	TRBV29-1	NA	TRBJ1-1	NA
CASSQDPGRGAGGELFF	TGCGCCAGCAGCCAAGACCCCGGGCGGGGGGCCGGCGGGGAGCTGTTTTTT	TRBV4-1	TRBD2	TRBJ2-2	NA
CASSSGTSGGPLLYEQYF	TGCGCCAGCAGTTCCGGGACTAGCGGGGGGCCCCTCCTCTACGAGCAGTACTTC	TRBV5-1	TRBD2	TRBJ2-7	few
CASSPSGSEQYF	TGTGCCAGCTCACCGTCAGGGAGCGAGCAGTACTTC	TRBV18	NA	TRBJ2-7	NA
CASRPRTGDNQPRHF	TGTGCCAGCAGACCCCGGACAGGGGACAATCAGCCCCGGCATTTT	TRBV6-5	TRBD1	TRBJ1-5	NA
CASSIRRDRGHEAFF	TGTGCCAGTAGTATCCGTCGGGACAGAGGCCATGAAGCTTTCTTT	TRBV19	TRBD1	TRBJ1-1	NA
CSVEDPTSGRINF	TGCAGCGTTGAAGATCCGACTAGCGGGAGGATTAACTTC	TRBV29-1	TRBD2	TRBJ2-4	NA
CATSDLQMSGKETQYF	TGTGCCACCAGTGATTTGCAAATGTCGGGGAAAGAGACCCAGTACTTC	TRBV24-1	NA	TRBJ2-5	NA
CAWSVGAPSGNTIYF	TGTGCCTGGAGTGTTGGGGCGCCGTCTGGAAACACCATATATTTT	TRBV30	NA	TRBJ1-3	NA
CASSYSQNNEQFF	TGTGCCAGCAGTTACAGTCAGAACAATGAGCAGTTCTTC	TRBV6-5	NA	TRBJ2-1	many
CASSVLRTDTQYF	TGTGCCAGCAGCGTGTTACGCACAGATACGCAGTATTTT	TRBV5-6	NA	TRBJ2-3	NA
CSVVGVNTEAFF	TGCAGCGTTGTCGGGGTAAACACTGAAGCTTTCTTT	TRBV29-1	NA	TRBJ1-1	few
CASSFDAGTGRGEQYF	TGTGCCAGCAGTTTTGACGCCGGGACAGGGCGAGGCGAGCAGTACTTC	TRBV6-5	TRBD1	TRBJ2-7	NA
CASSQQGRIRTDTQYF	TGTGCCAGCAGCCAACAGGGTAGAATTCGGACAGATACGCAGTATTTT	TRBV14	NA	TRBJ2-3	NA
CASSIGTSGHTDTQYF	TGCGCCAGCAGCATTGGGACTAGCGGGCACACAGATACGCAGTATTTT	TRBV5-1	TRBD2	TRBJ2-3	NA
CASSGPGPNSYEQYF	TGTGCCAGCTCCGGTCCGGGACCCAACTCCTACGAGCAGTACTTC	TRBV18	NA	TRBJ2-7	few
CASRRDRYTDTQYF	TGTGCCAGCCGCAGGGACAGATACACAGATACGCAGTATTTT	TRBV7-8	TRBD1	TRBJ2-3	few
CASSPRQARLAGGDTQYF	TGTGCCAGCAGCCCCCGGCAGGCGCGACTAGCTGGGGGAGATACGCAGTATTTT	TRBV7-2	TRBD2	TRBJ2-3	few
CASSRTVGGIQETQYF	TGCGCCAGCAGCCGGACGGTGGGAGGGATCCAAGAGACCCAGTACTTC	TRBV4-3	TRBD2	TRBJ2-5	NA
CASSPGAVEGYTF	TGTGCCAGCAGCCCAGGGGCCGTCGAGGGCTACACCTTC	TRBV3-1	NA	TRBJ1-2	NA
CASSPETSGAETQYF	TGTGCCAGCAGCCCCGAGACTAGCGGAGCAGAGACCCAGTACTTC	TRBV7-8	TRBD2	TRBJ2-5	NA
CASSPVLGLASNEQFF	TGTGCCAGCTCACCAGTCCTCGGACTAGCTTCAAATGAGCAGTTCTTC	TRBV18	TRBD2	TRBJ2-1	few
CASSYSMGARGHLREQYF	TGTGCCAGCAGTTACTCGATGGGGGCCAGGGGGCATCTACGCGAGCAGTACTTC	TRBV6-2/TRBV6-3	TRBD1	TRBJ2-7	NA
CASSLSTGRYEQFF	TGTGCCAGCAGTTTAAGTACAGGGCGGTATGAGCAGTTCTTC	TRBV28	NA	TRBJ2-1	NA
CATSREQGSYEQYF	TGTGCCACCAGCAGAGAACAGGGTTCCTACGAGCAGTACTTC	TRBV15	NA	TRBJ2-7	NA
CASSSLPGHSYEQYF	TGTGCCAGCAGCTCGCTACCGGGACACTCCTACGAGCAGTACTTC	TRBV7-2	NA	TRBJ2-7	few
CASSPSVHQETQYF	TGTGCCAGCAGCCCTAGCGTACACCAAGAGACCCAGTACTTC	TRBV7-2	NA	TRBJ2-5	NA
CATRLGGGAQETQYF	TGTGCCACCCGACTGGGCGGGGGGGCCCAAGAGACCCAGTACTTC	TRBV19	TRBD2	TRBJ2-5	few
CASSQAKEGRRRGGYTF	TGCGCCAGCAGCCAAGCTAAGGAGGGTCGCCGACGTGGTGGCTACACCTTC	TRBV4-1	NA	TRBJ1-2	NA
CAWGRDRVTEQYF	TGTGCCTGGGGCCGGGACAGGGTCACAGAGCAGTACTTC	TRBV30	TRBD1	TRBJ2-7	few
CASSEGAGETQYF	TGCGCCAGCTCCGAGGGGGCAGGCGAGACCCAGTACTTC	TRBV5-1	TRBD1	TRBJ2-5	NA
CASSLGGRFDTQYF	TGTGCCAGCAGCTTAGGTGGCAGGTTTGATACGCAGTATTTT	TRBV7-9	NA	TRBJ2-3	few
CASSPGTEEYF	TGCGCCAGCAGCCCCGGGACAGAGGAGTACTTC	TRBV5-1	TRBD1	TRBJ2-7	NA
CASSFIAGGPGNEQFF	TGCGCCAGCAGCTTTATTGCGGGAGGGCCTGGGAATGAGCAGTTCTTC	TRBV5-1	TRBD2	TRBJ2-1	NA
CASSLRLEAFF	TGTGCCAGCAGTTTGAGGCTTGAAGCTTTCTTT	TRBV12-3/TRBV12-4	NA	TRBJ1-1	NA
CASSFLAGAAYEQYF	TGCGCCAGCAGCTTTCTAGCGGGGGCCGCCTACGAGCAGTACTTC	TRBV5-1	TRBD2	TRBJ2-7	NA
CSASDGSRPHNEQFF	TGCAGTGCTAGTGATGGGAGCCGACCCCACAATGAGCAGTTCTTC	TRBV20-1	NA	TRBJ2-1	many
CASSMEPYALAKNIQYF	TGTGCCAGTAGTATGGAACCATACGCCCTAGCCAAAAACATTCAGTACTTC	TRBV19	NA	TRBJ2-4	NA
CASSPAGGPEAFF	TGTGCCAGCTCACCTGCAGGGGGCCCTGAAGCTTTCTTT	TRBV18	TRBD1	TRBJ1-1	few
CAISGVTTTDTQYF	TGTGCCATCAGTGGGGTCACTACCACAGATACGCAGTATTTT	TRBV10-3	NA	TRBJ2-3	NA
CASSFGGPLTDTQYF	TGTGCCAGCAGCTTTGGAGGGCCACTCACAGATACGCAGTATTTT	TRBV7-2	NA	TRBJ2-3	few
CASSLGVSKNTGELFF	TGTGCCAGCAGTTTAGGTGTTAGCAAGAACACCGGGGAGCTGTTTTTT	TRBV12-3/TRBV12-4	NA	TRBJ2-2	NA
CASRSLEVREQFF	TGTGCCAGCAGGTCCCTCGAGGTTCGTGAGCAGTTCTTC	TRBV7-9	NA	TRBJ2-1	NA
CASSPQDSLINYGYTF	TGTGCCAGCTCGCCACAGGACAGCCTTATTAACTATGGCTACACCTTC	TRBV18	NA	TRBJ1-2	NA
CASSYRQSLSTQYF	TGTGCCAGCAGTTACCGACAGAGCTTATCGACCCAGTACTTC	TRBV12-3/TRBV12-4	NA	TRBJ2-5	NA